These T cell receptor beta chains were read from a single sample in a study of T cell repertoires in cytomegalovirus infection. TCRdb re-analysed the reads in MiXCR, keeping a single row per CDR3 protein. The data show hundreds of thousands of distinct CDR3 sequences, over 25% seen once. No cognate antigen is known for these TCRs. Sequencing used cultured CD8+ T cells from PBMCs, obtained from culture after CMV antigen stimulation. Receptors originate from a human donor in good health (CMV status not recorded). Some clones in this sample may be carry-over from other donors' samples. Both conserved end residues are part of each CDR3. A D gene is named only where the DNA matches it firmly. Some rows have no size entry. The others give once, few or many, or a class for an expanded clone.

TRBV4-1	.	TRBJ2-5	.	CAGSRSLGTGLETQYF	TGCGCCGGCAGCCGCTCGTTGGGTACAGGGCTGGAGACCCAGTACTTC
TRBV12-3/TRBV12-4	few	TRBJ1-1	.	CASSTGRTEAFF	TGTGCCAGCAGTACAGGCAGGACTGAAGCTTTCTTT
TRBV14	.	TRBJ1-1	.	CASRLSDSRASEAFF	TGTGCCAGCAGACTCTCGGACAGTAGAGCGTCGGAAGCTTTCTTT
TRBV6-6	.	TRBJ2-2	TRBD2	CASSYSASGVNTGELFF	TGTGCCAGCAGTTACTCGGCTAGCGGGGTGAACACCGGGGAGCTGTTTTTT
TRBV20-1	.	TRBJ1-1	TRBD1	CSARTGQSTEAFF	TGCAGTGCTCGGACAGGGCAGAGCACTGAAGCTTTCTTT
TRBV9	.	TRBJ2-6	.	CSSSGTGRSSGANVLTF	TGTTCCAGCAGCGGAACAGGGCGTAGCTCTGGGGCCAACGTCCTGACTTTC
TRBV9	.	TRBJ2-4	.	CASSVREAKNIQYF	TGTGCCAGCAGCGTAAGGGAGGCCAAAAACATTCAGTACTTC
TRBV7-6	.	TRBJ2-1	TRBD2	CASSYFGGGVNEQFF	TGTGCCAGCAGCTATTTCGGCGGGGGGGTCAATGAGCAGTTCTTC
TRBV15	few	TRBJ2-7	.	CATSTNRDTDTYEQYF	TGTGCCACCAGCACCAACCGGGACACGGACACGTACGAGCAGTACTTC
TRBV9	few	TRBJ1-1	.	CASSGLTGNTEAFF	TGTGCCAGCAGCGGGCTGACAGGGAACACTGAAGCTTTCTTT
TRBV19	few	TRBJ2-3	TRBD2	CASSGWTSSASF	TGTGCCAGTAGTGGGTGGACTAGCTCTGCCAGTTTT
TRBV6-1	.	TRBJ2-7	.	CASSDRDKSYEQYF	TGTGCCAGCAGTGACCGGGACAAATCTTACGAGCAGTACTTC
TRBV12-3/TRBV12-4	.	TRBJ1-5	.	CASSSTPNQPQHF	TGTGCCAGCAGTTCCACCCCTAATCAGCCCCAGCATTTT
TRBV12-3/TRBV12-4	few	TRBJ1-6	.	CASSFSPTGHSPLHF	TGTGCCAGCAGTTTTTCCCCTACGGGGCATTCACCCCTCCACTTT
TRBV7-3	.	TRBJ2-1	.	CASSLTEGGPHEQFF	TGTGCCAGCAGCTTAACGGAAGGGGGGCCCCATGAGCAGTTCTTC
TRBV6-1	.	TRBJ2-1	TRBD1	CASTSTGTGVFSYNEQFF	TGTGCCAGCACTTCAACCGGGACAGGGGTATTTTCTTACAATGAGCAGTTCTTC
TRBV27	many	TRBJ1-2	.	CASSLSSAAPVGYTF	TGTGCCAGCAGTTTATCGTCGGCCGCTCCCGTGGGCTACACCTTC
TRBV27	.	TRBJ1-2	.	CASSLSRVSYGYTF	TGTGCCAGCAGTTTGAGCAGGGTGAGCTATGGCTACACCTTC
TRBV27	.	TRBJ1-1	.	CASSLESQGLGTEAFF	TGTGCCAGCAGTCTCGAGTCCCAGGGGTTGGGCACTGAAGCTTTCTTT
TRBV7-6	few	TRBJ2-2	TRBD2	CASSSAGGKNTGELFF	TGTGCTAGCAGCTCCGCGGGGGGCAAAAACACCGGGGAGCTGTTTTTT
TRBV7-6	many	TRBJ2-1	TRBD1	CASSLVLLHRGSSYNEQFF	TGTGCCAGCAGCTTAGTCCTCCTTCACAGGGGGAGCTCCTACAATGAGCAGTTCTTC
TRBV6-6	once	TRBJ1-6	TRBD1	CASTFRTGDRSPLHF	TGTGCCAGCACCTTCCGGACAGGGGATCGTTCACCCCTCCACTTT